These T cell receptor beta chains were read from a single sample in a study of T cell repertoires and Cas9 in healthy adults. TCRdb keeps only in-frame clones here, not all; method: immunoSEQ multiplex PCR. The sample records more than 13,000 clones, around 90% being singletons. The sample comprised Tregs (CD4+, CD25+, CD127-, CD137-, CD154-) from PBMCs; culture status not recorded. Source of these receptors: a human donor in good health. Both conserved end residues are part of each CDR3. D genes are given only for firm matches. Size values are once, few and many counts, or a class for expanded clones, and some rows have none.

D	V	size	J	CDR3	DNA
NA	TRBV10-3	once	TRBJ2-6	CAISAVAGRGANVLTF	TGTGCCATCAGTGCCGTGGCAGGGAGGGGGGCCAACGTCCTGACTTTC
TRBD1	TRBV28	NA	TRBJ1-2	CASRFQGAVGYTF	TGTGCCAGCAGATTTCAGGGGGCTGTTGGCTACACCTTC
NA	TRBV5-1	NA	TRBJ1-3	CASSLVGLSGNTIYF	TGCGCCAGCAGCTTGGTAGGACTCTCTGGAAACACCATATATTTT
NA	TRBV6-1	NA	TRBJ1-1	CASRWSPNTEAFF	TGTGCCAGCAGGTGGAGCCCAAACACTGAAGCTTTCTTT
NA	TRBV6-1	NA	TRBJ1-2	CATSGPRGYTF	TGTGCCACCTCTGGCCCAAGAGGCTACACCTTC
TRBD1	TRBV29-1	NA	TRBJ1-4	CSVGQGIGEKLFF	TGCAGCGTTGGACAGGGGATTGGAGAAAAACTGTTTTTT
NA	TRBV7-9	NA	TRBJ1-2	CASSLQGFYGYTF	TGTGCCAGCAGCCTACAGGGTTTCTATGGCTACACCTTC
TRBD2	TRBV6-6	NA	TRBJ2-3	CASSDSGSTDTQYF	TGTGCCAGCAGTGATAGCGGGAGCACAGATACGCAGTATTTT
NA	TRBV5-6	NA	TRBJ2-7	CASSSRGGEYF	TGTGCCAGCAGCTCCCGAGGGGGGGAGTACTTC
NA	TRBV6-6	NA	TRBJ2-3	CASSYGPRTDTQYF	TGTGCCAGCAGTTACGGTCCACGGACAGATACGCAGTATTTT
TRBD2	TRBV27	NA	TRBJ2-5	CASSPGRETQYF	TGTGCCAGCAGTCCCGGGAGGGAGACCCAGTACTTC
NA	TRBV7-2	NA	TRBJ2-7	CASSLSGSLPNEQYF	TGTGCCAGCAGCTTAAGCGGATCACTGCCGAACGAGCAGTACTTC
TRBD2	TRBV18	NA	TRBJ2-7	CASSLGLAGTWEQYF	TGTGCCAGCTCACTGGGACTAGCGGGGACGTGGGAGCAGTACTTC
NA	TRBV7-9	NA	TRBJ2-3	CASIPGRSDTQYF	TGTGCCAGCATCCCAGGCAGGTCAGATACGCAGTATTTT
NA	TRBV27	NA	TRBJ1-1	CASHMTANTEAFF	TGTGCCAGCCATATGACAGCGAACACTGAAGCTTTCTTT
NA	TRBV5-1	NA	TRBJ1-3	CASSLDGQALPGNTIYF	TGCGCCAGCAGCTTGGACGGACAAGCCTTGCCTGGAAACACCATATATTTT
TRBD2	TRBV5-1	NA	TRBJ2-1	CASSLLAGADNEQFF	TGCGCCAGCAGCTTACTAGCGGGGGCCGACAATGAGCAGTTCTTC